In this sample, the clone carrying this T cell receptor (beta chain) turned up a few times. What it binds is unknown. CDR3-region Arm-PCR and iRepertoire HTBI primers produced the TCR beta libraries. One entry per CDR3 protein results from TCRdb running MiXCR on the multiplex PCR reads. The profile shows around 480,000 distinct CDR3 sequences, roughly 15% of them singletons. V lost 7 bases and J lost 1; bases outside the gene matches: 4. The CDR3 runs to 14 residues. CDR1 is ENHRY, CDR2 SYGVKD, per germline. The data were taken from a study of regulatory T cells in long-lasting Graves disease. Findings and caveats of the study: Favored gene segments in persistent disease were TRBV28, TRBJ1-2 and TRBJ2-5.

Time point: newly diagnosed GD, antithyroid drugs for less than 3 months. PBMC RNA served as the TCR library source. These same data were also listed under a study on T cells in Graves' hyperthyroidism and ophthalmopathy.

The clonotype originates from a man in his forties with Graves disease. The V call is TRBV10-3, the J call TRBJ1-1; 9 bases are a match to TRBD1. Source: peripheral blood mononuclear cells (PBMCs), taken at new diagnosis, from a patient treated with antithyroid drugs. CDR3 DNA: TGTGCCATCACCCGGGACAGGGAGAACACTGAAGCTTTCTTT. As protein: CAITRDRENTEAFF.